This TCR beta chain was identified in a study of T cells in Graves' hyperthyroidism and ophthalmopathy (dated by TCRdb to about 2019). With respect to the entire study: Peripheral blood samples were taken at initial diagnosis, before any treatment was given. Thyroid tissue and blood T-cell repertoires from six Graves' hyperthyroidism patients were also compared in the study. Prospective prediction of ophthalmopathy was tested in an independent validation cohort of 18 to 20 hyperthyroidism patients and some 17 patients who later progressed to ophthalmopathy. According to the paper, TCR Vbeta CDR3 sequencing was carried out on about 140 peripheral blood samples, which came from around 43 ophthalmopathy, around 74 hyperthyroidism and around 17 progressor patients. The 100 or so discovery patients were randomly split 7:3 into training and test sets. To identify TCR V-J signatures that set the groups apart, the researchers used a discovery cohort of 100 patients, made up of 40 to 45 with Graves' ophthalmopathy and 55 to 65 with stable Graves' hyperthyroidism. Following sampling, methimazole starting at 30 mg daily was given to hyperthyroidism patients, and high-dose intravenous methylprednisolone was given to ophthalmopathy patients.

Here is what the overall study found, with its caveats: No statistical method was used to fix the sample size in advance, and group allocation was not hidden from the investigators. During validation, the model predicted progression to ophthalmopathy a median of approximately six months ahead of onset, with around 65% sensitivity and around 72% specificity. Ophthalmopathy was separated from stable hyperthyroidism by a 13 V-J signature model, with approximately 85% sensitivity and about 81% specificity obtained in cross-validation and 80%/75% obtained in testing. Most expanded thyroid clonotypes (frequency above 0.001) were also detected in blood, suggesting blood repertoires may reflect thyroid immune responses.

TCR beta CDR3 regions were amplified from RNA transcripts. The first round of RT-PCR for the TCR CDR3 was performed with the HTBI primer set and the Qiagen OneStep RT-PCR kit. Libraries were constructed in a second round of multiplex PCR, after which size selection and purification were performed. Sequencing of the libraries was done on an Illumina HiSeq2000 using paired-end 100 bp reads. In the source study's methods: Raw data were processed with SOAPnuke, discarding reads with adapters, uncalled bases, mean Phred below 15, or no exact constant-primer or identifier match. COPE v1.2.5 was used to merge high-quality paired reads, and clonotypes were defined as unique nucleotide sequences. MiTCR v1.1 was used to align clonotypes to the IMGT TRBV, TRBD and TRBJ reference segments. Only V-J combinations with frequency above 0.0001, covering roughly 99% of repertoires, were analysed. A TCS score was defined as the ratio of F50 (clonal expansion) to E x V (chaos), with BLOSUM62-based TCRdist applied between CDR3 peptides within each V-J. Welch's t-statistics and random forest reduced 500 to 650 V-J features to under 15, which were used in a naive Bayes classifier (R e1071). The raw public reads went through TCRdb reprocessing: fastp at Q25, MiXCR clone calling, in-frame beta chains kept. One record per CDR3 amino acid sequence lists the most common genes and DNA. TCRdb, rather than the study authors, made the V and J calls. This sample comprises 600,000 or so distinct CDR3 sequences, around 15% of them detected only once. Together, the top ten hold around 3.9% of the sample.

Points on this clonotype: The target of this receptor is not known. A much more abundant neighbour one base away suggests this may be a read error.

Stable Graves' hyperthyroidism was defined as the absence of progression to ophthalmopathy over 18 months of follow-up. Hyperthyroidism patients were aged 18 to 65 years and newly diagnosed, with disease duration of less than 2 months. Any patient with an uncontrolled infection, another autoimmune disease, pregnancy or lactation was excluded. Clinical symptoms, serum thyroxine and TRAb, thyroid ultrasound, and orbital computed tomography formed the basis for the diagnoses. PBMCs were separated from around 9.1 ml of fresh peripheral blood using Ficoll-Paque density gradient centrifugation. Trizol reagent was used to extract total RNA, and RNA quality was then checked on an Agilent 2100 Bioanalyzer. Cut back by 3 bases and 4 bases, the V and J ends lie 14 bases apart. CDR1 and CDR2 (KGHSH, LQKENI) derive from the germline V gene. The CDR3 sequence holds 15 residues, the cysteine and phenylalanine included. The CDR3 DNA has 45 bases and is translated from base 1.

This sequence was found in a young woman with Graves' hyperthyroidism. Here the chain combines TRBV18 and TRBJ2-3, with TRBD1 tentatively as D gene (6 bases match). The sample was blood. The CDR3 protein sequence reads: CASSPGANASDTQYF. The DNA is TGTGCCAGCTCACCGGGGGCGAACGCATCAGATACGCAGTATTTT.